The present TCR beta chain was sequenced within a study of graft-versus-host responses after intestinal transplantation. Details on this clone: Its target is unknown.

Produced via immunoSEQ multiplex PCR; TCRdb's table is partial and in-frame only. The sample has about 100,000 clones, roughly 87% seen once; the top ten hold roughly 0.95%. V was trimmed by 3 bases and J by 5 bases, leaving 10 bases between them. This CDR3 has 13 residues. CDR1 and CDR2 (germline): ENHRY, SYGVKD. Source: unstimulated CD4+ T cells sorted from spleen or lymph node cells, taken before transplant. This TCR derives from a human donor who was the organ donor for an intestinal transplant. The rearrangement links TRBV10-3 to TRBJ1-1; weak D call: TRBD1 (5 bases). CDR3: CAISEGERTEAFF. The CDR3 nucleotides read TGTGCCATCAGTGAAGGGGAGAGAACTGAAGCTTTCTTT.